The present entry profiles one TCR beta chain with its context. Its antigen is not known. These data come from a study of STAT5B mutations in CD4+ large granular lymphocyte leukemia. The data were produced by immunoSEQ multiplex PCR, yet TCRdb's version contains in-frame clones alone and is incomplete. The sample lists about 31,000 clones, around 74% occurring once. Study observations and caveats: Patient CD4-sorted repertoires stayed more clonal than healthy ones after leukemic-clone removal. No patients shared main leukemic clonotypes, though 20% to 25% appeared at low frequency elsewhere.

The clonotype was recovered from a human donor in good health. Input material: CD4+ T cells from blood buffy coats.

CDR3 nucleotides: TGTGCCAGCAACTCCCCCTTTACGACGGCCGAGCAGTACTTC. Translating gives CASNSPFTTAEQYF. V usage is TRBV7-2 and J usage is TRBJ2-7; D not resolved. This CDR3 region has 14 residues. Deletions cut 7 bases from V and 6 bases from J, with 19 bases between. Germline assignment: CDR1 SGHTA and CDR2 FQGNSA.